This TCR beta chain was sequenced in a study of cytomegalovirus exposure and HLA in healthy donors. On the study more broadly: Assignment to the Caucasian-associated ancestry cluster applied to about 80% of the approximately 420 genotyped donors.

This clone was seen only once. Primers for the PCR totalled 60 Vbeta and 13 Jbeta. Measured with immunoSEQ multiplex PCR; TCRdb has only the in-frame clones, and not every one. The sample shows 130,000 or so clones, 81% of them seen only once. The ends were cut back, 6 bases at V and 0 bases at J, with 15 bases in the middle. Germline V CDR1 and CDR2: SGHRS, YFSETQ. CDR3 length: 16 residues. Specimen: PBMCs. The receptor's source is a young man in good health and CMV-seronegative. The chain recombines TRBV5-1 with TRBJ2-2, with D possibly being TRBD1 (6 bases). This chain's CDR3 is CASTPDRKSNTGELFF. The CDR3 DNA reads as TGCGCCAGCACCCCGGACAGAAAATCGAACACCGGGGAGCTGTTTTTT. Full variable domain (remainder filled in from reference TRBV5-1 and TRBJ2-2): KAGVTQTPRYLIKTRGQQVTLSCSPISGHRSVSWYQQTPGQGLQFLFEYFSETQRNKGNFPGRFSGRQFSNSRSEMNVSTLELGDSALYLCASTPDRKSNTGELFFGEGSRLTVL.